The 14 T cell receptor beta chains given below trace back to one sample, sequenced in a study of cytomegalovirus exposure and HLA in healthy donors. This PCR relied on a set of 60 Vbeta primers and 13 Jbeta primers. Profiling relied on immunoSEQ multiplex PCR, and the TCRdb table lists in-frame clones only, not all of them. The sample holds 150,000 to 200,000 clones, about four fifths seen once. Source material: PBMCs. The receptors here all came from a middle-aged woman in good health and CMV-seronegative.

This sequence joins TRBV12-5 and TRBJ1-2; possible D gene TRBD1, 6 bases. Trimming removed 6 bases at V and 7 bases at J, with 12 bases between. The CDR3 has 12 residues. In germline, CDR1 is LGHNT, CDR2 FRNRAP. The CDR3 is CASGPTGIGYTF. In DNA, the CDR3 is TGTGCTAGTGGACCTACAGGGATTGGCTACACCTTC.

The chain recombines TRBV7-8 with TRBJ1-1, with 7 bases identical to TRBD1. The germline V gene encodes CDR1 SGHVS and CDR2 FQNEAQ. V dropped 7 bases and J dropped 2; count of bases not matched to a gene: 7. The CDR3 covers 14 residues. CDR3 sequence reads: CASTLGTANTEAFF. In DNA, the CDR3 is TGTGCCAGCACCCTCGGGACAGCTAACACTGAAGCTTTCTTT.

The chain uses TRBV7-2 and TRBJ1-1, with 8 bases fitting TRBD1. V shed 5 bases, J shed 3 bases, and the junction held 8 bases outside the gene matches. Germline lookup yields CDR1 SGHTA and CDR2 FQGNSA. The CDR3 runs 15 residues. CDR3 sequence: CASSENRQGHTEAFF. DNA for the CDR3: TGTGCCAGCAGCGAGAATCGACAGGGGCACACTGAAGCTTTCTTT.

The V call is TRBV7-8, the J call TRBJ2-7, with D possibly being TRBD1 (6 bases). V was cut by 2 bases and J by 7 bases, with 12 bases left in between. CDR1 SGHVS and CDR2 FQNEAQ come from the germline V gene. This CDR3 has 13 amino acids. The CDR3 loop reads CASSLTGSKEQYF. The CDR3 bases are TGTGCCAGCAGCTTAACAGGGTCTAAGGAGCAGTACTTC. The complete variable domain, with remaining parts taken from reference TRBV7-8 and TRBJ2-7, reads GAGVSQSPRYKVAKRGQDVALRCDPISGHVSLFWYQQALGQGPEFLTYFQNEAQLDKSGLPSDRFFAERPEGSVSTLKIQRTQQEDSAVYLCASSLTGSKEQYFGPGTRLTVT.

This chain links TRBV9 with TRBJ1-4, with TRBD1 matching over 7 bases. V shed 1 base, J shed 5 bases, and the junction held 5 bases outside the gene matches. Germline V gene sequence: CDR1 SGDLS, CDR2 YYNGEE. The CDR3 is made up of 15 amino acids. CDR3 DNA sequence: TGTGCCAGCAGCGTAAACGGACAGGAGAATGAAAAACTGTTTTTT. Its translation: CASSVNGQENEKLFF.

V usage is TRBV4-1 and J usage is TRBJ1-2, with TRBD1 matching 8 bases. The ends lost 0 bases at V and 8 bases at J; junction bases unmatched: 11. The CDR3 has 16 residues. CDR1 and CDR2 (germline): MGHRA, YSYEKL. The CDR3: CASSQDPPQGAGGYTF. For the CDR3, the DNA is TGCGCCAGCAGCCAAGACCCGCCCCAGGGGGCGGGAGGCTACACCTTC.

V is TRBV5-1 and J is TRBJ1-1, with a possible D match to TRBD1 (6 bases). The CDR3 is 13 amino acids. The V gene's germline CDR1 is SGHRS and CDR2 YFSETQ. V was cut by 7 bases and J by 0 bases, with 10 bases left in between. The CDR3 reads CASSGQLNTEAFF. CDR3 DNA: TGCGCCAGCTCAGGACAGCTGAACACTGAAGCTTTCTTT.

The chain has TRBV5-4 and TRBJ2-7, with TRBD2 identical over 8 bases. This CDR3 is built from 15 residues. J was trimmed by 4 bases and V by 3 bases; bases with no gene match: 9. Germline CDR1 is SGHNT and CDR2 is YYREEE (reference sequence). CDR3 nucleotides: TGTGCCAGCAGCTCAGGACTAGCTGGGGCATACGAGCAGTACTTC. It is translated as CASSSGLAGAYEQYF.

This clone came up once. V and J are TRBV11-3 and TRBJ2-1, with D possibly matching TRBD2 (5 bases). Germline V gene sequence: CDR1 SGHNT, CDR2 YENEEA. The ends were cut back, 1 base at V and 8 bases at J, with 15 bases in the middle. The CDR3 is 15 amino acids. As DNA, the CDR3 is TGTGCCAGCAGCTTAGTTGGGAGAGTACAGCATGAGCAGTTCTTC. Its protein product is CASSLVGRVQHEQFF.

V is TRBV6-1 and J is TRBJ2-1, with a possible D match to TRBD1 (5 bases). Germline CDR1 is MNHNS and CDR2 is SASEGT. The CDR3 is 16 residues long. Between the trimmed V and J ends, which lost 0 bases and 6 bases, there was a span of 15 bases. The chain's CDR3 is CASSEARLQGSNEQFF. CDR3 in DNA: TGTGCCAGCAGTGAAGCGAGGCTGCAGGGCTCCAATGAGCAGTTCTTC.

V usage is TRBV11-3 and J usage is TRBJ2-3; D unresolved. There are 15 residues in the CDR3. CDR1 and CDR2 (germline): SGHNT, YENEEA. V shed 3 bases and J shed 4 bases, with 14 bases lying between them. The CDR3 region has the DNA TGTGCCAGCAGCTTCGTCGGTAGCTCCCCAGATACGCAGTATTTT. Amino acid sequence: CASSFVGSSPDTQYF.

The sample holds a few counts of this clone. V usage is TRBV4-3 and J usage is TRBJ2-7; 14 bases fit TRBD2. V lost 0 bases and J lost 3; bases outside the gene matches: 1. The CDR3 covers 16 residues. From germline, CDR1 is LGHNA and CDR2 YSLEER. The CDR3 DNA reads TGCGCCAGCAGCCAAGACGGGACTAGCGGGGGCTACGAGCAGTACTTC. Its translation: CASSQDGTSGGYEQYF.

V usage is TRBV6-1 and J usage is TRBJ1-2; TRBD1 might be the D (5 bases). Germline assignment: CDR1 MNHNS and CDR2 SASEGT. The CDR3 consists of 13 residues. Deletions cut 0 bases from V and 8 bases from J, with 10 bases between. Here the CDR3 DNA reads TGTGCCAGCAGTGAAGCTTGGGGGGACGGCTACACCTTC. Protein product: CASSEAWGDGYTF.

The V and J genes are TRBV11-1 and TRBJ2-7, with 10 bases aligning to TRBD1. The germline V gene has CDR1 SGHAT and CDR2 FQDESV (reference sequence). The CDR3 extends over 13 amino acids. V gave up 4 bases and J gave up 12 bases; unmatched junction bases: 9. In nucleotides, the CDR3 is TGTGCCAGCAGCTACCCGGGACAGGGGTTCGGGTACTTC. It codes for CASSYPGQGFGYF.